The entry below describes one T cell receptor beta chain. This sample stems from a study of blood T cell repertoires in COVID-19. Study context: The study drew acute and convalescent COVID-19 samples from the United States, Italy and Spain.

Per germline, CDR1 LNHDA and CDR2 SQIVND (reference sequence). The CDR3 contains 15 residues. Trimming took off 1 base at V and 8 bases at J, with 15 bases between the two ends. Authors' analysis steps: Estimates of nucleated cell counts were drawn from the amplification of reference gene primers. Assay: immunoSEQ multiplex PCR; the TCRdb copy retains only in-frame clones and omits some. V, J and clone size are those of that table, while D and trimming were read from the DNA. The sample includes roughly 40,000 clones, about 70% seen only once; the top ten take approximately 9%. This TCR was sampled from a man in his 70s with active or convalescent COVID-19. V is TRBV19 and J is TRBJ1-5; D gene uncertain. The source material was peripheral blood. CDR3 bases: TGTGCCAGTAGTATAGGGGTCCTGATGGAGGAGCCCCAGCATTTT. Translating gives CASSIGVLMEEPQHF. The full variable domain, completed using reference TRBV19 and TRBJ1-5, is DGGITQSPKYLFRKEGQNVTLSCEQNLNHDAMYWYRQDPGQGLRLIYYSQIVNDFQKGDIAEGYSVSREKKESFPLTVTSAQKNPTAFYLCASSIGVLMEEPQHFGDGTRLSIL.